The TCR beta chain described here comes from a study of cytotoxic CD8 clonotypes in ibrutinib-treated CLL. Measured with immunoSEQ multiplex PCR; TCRdb has only the in-frame clones, and not every one. The sample has tens of thousands of clones; around 69% are singletons. The V and J ends lost 4 bases and 8 bases, in that order; junction bases with no gene match: 8. CDR1 LNHDA and CDR2 SQIVND come from the germline V gene (reference sequence). The CDR3 is 15 amino acids. There are a few counts of this clone. The source is a human donor with chronic lymphocytic leukemia. The V gene is TRBV19, the J gene TRBJ1-6; 7 bases are a match to TRBD1. The source material was PBMCs, sampled at disease progression, from a patient treated with ibrutinib. CDR3 DNA sequence: TGTGCCAGTAGTAGTTCGGGACAGCTAGATTCACCCCTCCACTTT. This gives the protein CASSSSGQLDSPLHF.